One and the same sample provided the 24 T cell receptor beta chains below, sequenced in a study of CD8 T cells in Susac syndrome. An input of about 0.5 to 1 ug of RNA was subjected to reverse transcription using random hexamers. MiXCR, applied by TCRdb to the immunoSEQ multiplex PCR reads, yields one record per CDR3 protein. The sample carries roughly 70,000 distinct CDR3 sequences, 96% recorded once. Sequencing used CD4+ T cells from PBMCs. Source of these receptors: a human donor with multiple sclerosis.

This rearrangement joins TRBV7-2 to TRBJ1-6; D may be TRBD1 (6 bases). CDR3 length equals 12 residues. Trimming cost V 5 bases and J 11 bases, with 10 bases left between them. Germline assignment: CDR1 SGHTA and CDR2 FQGNSA. CDR3 sequence: CASSLQGPPLHF. Written as DNA, the CDR3 is TGTGCCAGCAGCCTTCAGGGGCCACCCCTCCACTTT.

This rearrangement joins TRBV5-1 to TRBJ2-5; 7 bases are shared with TRBD2. In germline, CDR1 is SGHRS, CDR2 YFSETQ. This CDR3 contains 13 residues. J was trimmed by 1 base and V by 9 bases; bases with no gene match: 6. CDR3 bases: TGCGCCACCTCGACGGGGGGCCAAGAGACCCAGTACTTC. Translation: CATSTGGQETQYF.

The rearrangement uses TRBV20-1 and TRBJ1-5; D is unclear. This CDR3 has 11 residues. V was trimmed by 3 bases and J by 10 bases, leaving 10 bases between them. CDR1 DFQATT and CDR2 SNEGSKA come from the germline V gene (reference sequence). CDR3 loop: CSASGEGPQHF. Here the CDR3 DNA reads TGCAGTGCTAGCGGGGAAGGTCCCCAGCATTTT.

The rearrangement links TRBV20-1 to TRBJ1-1; D remains unclear. Per the germline V gene, CDR1 is DFQATT and CDR2 is SNEGSKA (reference sequence). This CDR3 comprises 12 residues. Deletions cut 2 bases from V and 1 base from J, with 5 bases between. CDR3 sequence reads: CSARRANTEAFF. CDR3 bases: TGCAGTGCTAGAAGGGCGAACACTGAAGCTTTCTTT.

The J gene is TRBJ2-1, the V gene TRBV7-2; 9 nucleotides align to TRBD1. The V gene's germline CDR1 is SGHTA and CDR2 FQGNSA. There are 16 residues in the CDR3. Trimming cost V 2 bases and J 9 bases; bases outside gene matches: 11. CDR3 residues: CASSLLPGTGLSEQFF. CDR3 nucleotide sequence: TGTGCCAGCAGCTTACTGCCAGGGACAGGGCTGTCTGAGCAGTTCTTC. The full variable domain, with the rest looked up from reference TRBV7-2 and TRBJ2-1, is GAGVSQSPSNKVTEKGKDVELRCDPISGHTALYWYRQSLGQGLEFLIYFQGNSAPDKSGLPSDRFSAERTGGSVSTLTIQRTQQEDSAVYLCASSLLPGTGLSEQFFGPGTRLTVL.

The CDR3 reads CASSLQGALSRPFF. Written as DNA, the CDR3 is TGTGCCAGCAGCTTGCAGGGGGCGTTATCCCGACCGTTCTTC. The J gene is TRBJ2-1, the V gene TRBV5-4, with TRBD1 identical over 8 bases. The CDR3 runs 14 residues. The germline V gene encodes CDR1 SGHNT and CDR2 YYREEE (reference sequence). With 1 base clipped from V and 15 bases from J, the junction kept 12 bases outside the gene matches.

The table lists this clonotype with a count of one. The chain combines TRBV2 with TRBJ2-1; D is undetermined. In germline, CDR1 is SNHLY, CDR2 FYNNEI. This CDR3 contains 11 residues. V lost 7 bases and J 5 bases, leaving 6 bases between the germline ends. CDR3 amino acids: CASNQDNEQFF. As DNA, the CDR3 is TGTGCCAGCAACCAAGACAATGAGCAGTTCTTC.

CDR3 DNA sequence: TGCAGCGCTGGTGGATACGGGGGGTCCTACAATGAGCAGTTCTTC. It specifies CSAGGYGGSYNEQFF. The chain uses TRBV29-1 and TRBJ2-1; 7 bases fit TRBD2. The CDR3 is made up of 15 amino acids. Per the germline V gene, CDR1 is SQVTM and CDR2 is ANQGSEA. V lost 7 bases, J lost 1 base, and 10 bases stayed unmatched.

This clonotype was detected once. V and J are TRBV5-1 and TRBJ2-7, with 12 bases fitting TRBD1. Germline CDR1 reads SGHRS; CDR2 reads YFSETQ. V was clipped by 4 bases and J by 5 bases; unmatched bases: 10. There are 16 residues in the CDR3. The CDR3 loop reads CASSPNTGTGGDEQYF. The CDR3 DNA reads as TGCGCCAGCAGCCCAAATACCGGGACAGGGGGCGACGAGCAGTACTTC. Filled out from reference TRBV5-1 and TRBJ2-7, the complete variable domain reads KAGVTQTPRYLIKTRGQQVTLSCSPISGHRSVSWYQQTPGQGLQFLFEYFSETQRNKGNFPGRFSGRQFSNSRSEMNVSTLELGDSALYLCASSPNTGTGGDEQYFGPGTRLTVT.

The chain couples TRBV7-6 to TRBJ1-4; 9 bases line up with TRBD1. With V trimmed by 5 bases and J by 8 bases, 9 bases remained unmatched. The CDR3 length is 15 residues. The germline V gene encodes CDR1 SGHVS and CDR2 FNYEAQ. This chain's CDR3 is CASSTGTGSVEKLFF. DNA for the CDR3: TGTGCCAGCAGCACAGGGACAGGGAGTGTGGAAAAACTGTTTTTT. Full variable domain (missing parts from reference TRBV7-6 and TRBJ1-4): GAGVSQSPRYKVTKRGQDVALRCDPISGHVSLYWYRQALGQGPEFLTYFNYEAQQDKSGLPNDRFSAERPEGSISTLTIQRTEQRDSAMYRCASSTGTGSVEKLFFGSGTQLSVL.

The chain uses TRBV6-6 and TRBJ2-7; D is ambiguous. The CDR3 runs 12 residues. Germline V gene lookup returns CDR1 MNHNY and CDR2 SVGAGI (reference sequence). V was pared by 4 bases and J by 3 bases, with 7 bases between. The CDR3 coding sequence is TGTGCCAGCAGTTCATCAATCTACGAGCAGTACTTC. This sequence encodes CASSSSIYEQYF.

V and J are TRBV12-3 or TRBV12-4 and TRBJ1-6; 10 bases line up with TRBD1. The CDR3 totals 15 residues. Trimming cost V 6 bases and J 7 bases; bases outside gene matches: 6. CDR3 sequence: CASRMAGQGNSPLHF. CDR3 nucleotides: TGTGCCAGCAGAATGGCGGGACAGGGGAATTCACCCCTCCACTTT.

The rearrangement links TRBV20-1 to TRBJ2-6; TRBD2 aligns across 7 bases. The CDR3 is 17 residues long. Trimming at V came to 5 bases and at J to 0 bases, leaving 10 bases not matched to a gene. Germline-derived CDR1 and CDR2 are DFQATT and SNEGSKA (reference sequence). DNA for the CDR3: TGCAGTGCTCCCCAGCGGGGTTTCTCCTCTGGGGCCAACGTCCTGACTTTC. It yields the protein CSAPQRGFSSGANVLTF.

V and J are TRBV11-3 and TRBJ2-1; weak D call: TRBD2 (5 bases). Trimming cost V 3 bases and J 8 bases, with 14 bases left between them. The CDR3 loop spans 14 amino acids. Germline V gene lookup returns CDR1 SGHNT and CDR2 YENEEA. The CDR3 DNA follows: TGTGCCAGCAGCTTGGAAGGCGGGTCGGATGAGCAGTTCTTC. It specifies CASSLEGGSDEQFF.

The chain has TRBV12-3 or TRBV12-4 and TRBJ1-2; D remains unclear. The CDR3 is 13 amino acids. Trimming cost V 1 base and J 6 bases, with 9 bases left between them. The CDR3 loop is CASSLGADHGYTF. The DNA for the CDR3 is TGTGCCAGCAGTTTAGGAGCAGACCATGGCTACACCTTC.

This clonotype was seen once. This sequence joins TRBV7-6 and TRBJ2-5; possibly TRBD1 for D (5 bases). CDR3 length equals 18 residues. V lost 5 bases, J lost 2 bases, and 24 bases lay in between. From germline, CDR1 is SGHVS and CDR2 FNYEAQ. In nucleotides, the CDR3 is TGTGCCAGCAGCCAGAGCGTGCAGGGCACGATCGTTCAAGAGACCCAGTACTTC. Its protein product is CASSQSVQGTIVQETQYF.

The chain combines TRBV2 with TRBJ2-5; no firm D call. The CDR3 covers 12 residues. Germline V lookup: CDR1 SNHLY, CDR2 FYNNEI. V lost 7 bases and J 5 bases, leaving 11 bases between the germline ends. In DNA, the CDR3 is TGTGCCAGCAATACGGCCGTGGAGACCCAGTACTTC. It is translated as CASNTAVETQYF.

This chain connects TRBV7-2 to TRBJ2-3; 13 nucleotides align to TRBD2. This CDR3 is 17 amino acids long. Germline V lookup: CDR1 SGHTA, CDR2 FQGNSA. V trimming: 4 bases; J trimming: 5 bases; junction bases outside the gene matches: 9. The CDR3 reads CASSSRLAGGVGDTQYF. CDR3 DNA: TGTGCCAGCAGCTCTAGACTAGCGGGGGGCGTGGGAGATACGCAGTATTTT. Full variable domain (missing parts from reference TRBV7-2 and TRBJ2-3): GAGVSQSPSNKVTEKGKDVELRCDPISGHTALYWYRQSLGQGLEFLIYFQGNSAPDKSGLPSDRFSAERTGGSVSTLTIQRTQQEDSAVYLCASSSRLAGGVGDTQYFGPGTRLTVL.

The chain has TRBV20-1 and TRBJ2-1; D might be TRBD1 (6 bases). The ends were cut back, 1 base at V and 9 bases at J, with 19 bases in the middle. Germline CDR1 and CDR2: DFQATT and SNEGSKA (reference sequence). This CDR3 spans 15 amino acids. The CDR3 here is CSARVPGVLSGEQFF. The CDR3 coding sequence is TGCAGTGCTAGAGTCCCAGGGGTACTGTCGGGTGAGCAGTTCTTC.

The chain uses TRBV27 and TRBJ2-3; D tentatively reads TRBD1 or TRBD2 (5 bases each). CDR1 is MNHEY and CDR2 is SMNVEV in the germline V gene (reference sequence). There are 15 residues in the CDR3. Between the trimmed V and J ends, which lost 5 bases and 0 bases, there was a span of 12 bases. The CDR3 DNA follows: TGTGCCAGCAGTCCGTACAGGACTAGCACAGATACGCAGTATTTT. Amino acid sequence: CASSPYRTSTDTQYF.

V is TRBV11-2 and J is TRBJ2-7; 10 bases line up with TRBD2. Germline-derived CDR1 and CDR2 are SGHAT and FQNNGV. This CDR3 is built from 15 residues. With V trimmed by 6 bases and J by 7 bases, 12 bases remained unmatched. The CDR3 sequence: CASRSVAGGLGEQYF. The CDR3 DNA is TGTGCCAGCAGATCAGTAGCGGGGGGTTTAGGTGAGCAGTACTTC.

V and J are TRBV28 and TRBJ2-7; 12 nucleotides agree with TRBD1. Trimming removed 5 bases from V and 6 bases from J; junction bases left unmatched: 11. In germline, CDR1 is MDHEN, CDR2 SYDVKM. CDR3 length: 16 residues. The CDR3 nucleotides are TGTGCCAGCAGTATCCCGGGACAGGGGGCCTCCCGCGAGCAGTACTTC. Translation gives CASSIPGQGASREQYF.

This sequence joins TRBV9 and TRBJ2-7, with 9 bases aligning to TRBD1. Unmatched junction bases numbered 5, after V lost 4 bases and J lost 0 bases. The CDR3 consists of 15 residues. The germline V gene has CDR1 SGDLS and CDR2 YYNGEE. The CDR3 protein is CASSTGTGPSYEQYF. In DNA form, the CDR3 reads TGTGCCAGCAGCACCGGGACAGGGCCCTCCTACGAGCAGTACTTC.

The chain carries TRBV19 and TRBJ2-2; D gene uncertain. The germline gives CDR1 LNHDA, CDR2 SQIVND (reference sequence). The CDR3 spans 13 residues. Trimming removed 2 bases from V and 6 bases from J, with 7 bases in between. CDR3 sequence: CASSIRRAGELFF. The CDR3 DNA is TGTGCCAGTAGTATACGTAGGGCCGGGGAGCTGTTTTTT.